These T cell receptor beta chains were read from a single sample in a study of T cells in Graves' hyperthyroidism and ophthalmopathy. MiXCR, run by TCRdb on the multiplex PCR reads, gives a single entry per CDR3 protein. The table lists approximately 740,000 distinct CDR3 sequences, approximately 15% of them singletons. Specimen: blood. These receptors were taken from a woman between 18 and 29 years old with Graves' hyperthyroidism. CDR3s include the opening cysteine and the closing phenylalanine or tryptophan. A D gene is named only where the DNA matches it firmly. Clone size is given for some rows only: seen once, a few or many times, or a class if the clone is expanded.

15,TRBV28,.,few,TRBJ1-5,TGTGCCAGCAGATTCAGGGGTTTAGGCAATCAGCCCCAGCATTTT,CASRFRGLGNQPQHF
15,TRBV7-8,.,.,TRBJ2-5,TGTGCCAGCAGCTCGGACATCCCCGGCCAAGAGACCCAGTACTTC,CASSSDIPGQETQYF
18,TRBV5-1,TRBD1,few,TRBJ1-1,TGCGCCAGCAGCTTGGCTTGGGACAGGGGAGGGTCGGACACTGAAGCTTTCTTT,CASSLAWDRGGSDTEAFF
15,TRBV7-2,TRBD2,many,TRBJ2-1,TGTGCCAGCAGCGGGGGGCTAGCGGGAGGTAATGAGCAGTTCTTC,CASSGGLAGGNEQFF
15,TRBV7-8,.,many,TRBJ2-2,TGTGCCAGCAGCTTAGACTGGGGGAACACCGGGGAGCTGTTTTTT,CASSLDWGNTGELFF
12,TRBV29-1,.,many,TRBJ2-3,TGCAGCGTTGGTAGATTCGGAGATACGCAGTATTTT,CSVGRFGDTQYF
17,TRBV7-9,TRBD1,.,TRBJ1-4,TGTGCCAGCAGCCCTCTCCCCGGACAGGCGATGGGGGAAAAACTGTTTTTT,CASSPLPGQAMGEKLFF
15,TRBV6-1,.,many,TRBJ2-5,TGTGCCAGCAGTCACACCCGGAGGATCCAAGAGGAGCAGTACTTC,CASSHTRRIQEEQYF
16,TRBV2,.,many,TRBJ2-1,TGTGCCAGCTGGGAGACTAGGGTAGCGGAGTACAATGAGCAGTTCTTC,CASWETRVAEYNEQFF
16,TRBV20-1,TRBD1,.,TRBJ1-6,TGCAGTGCTGGGGGGGACAGGGTGGGGTATAATTCACCCCTCCACTTT,CSAGGDRVGYNSPLHF
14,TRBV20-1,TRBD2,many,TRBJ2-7,TGCAGTGCTACGCCCCCCCTAGCGGGAAACGAGCAGTACTTC,CSATPPLAGNEQYF
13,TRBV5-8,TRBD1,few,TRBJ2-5,TGTGCCAGCAGCACCGGACAGGGAAAGACCCAGTACTTC,CASSTGQGKTQYF
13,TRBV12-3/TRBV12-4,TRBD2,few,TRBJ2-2,TGTGCCAGCAGTGCAGGACTAGCGGGGGAGCTGTTTTTT,CASSAGLAGELFF
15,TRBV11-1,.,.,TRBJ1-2,TGTGCCAGCAGTTCCTCAACCTATACTAACTATGGCTACACCTTC,CASSSSTYTNYGYTF
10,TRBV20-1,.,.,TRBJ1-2,TGCAGTGCGTGGAGCTATGGCTACACCTTC,CSAWSYGYTF
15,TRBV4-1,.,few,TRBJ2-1,TGCGCCAGCAGCCTGGGGGGTCCCGGGGACAATGAGCAGTTCTTC,CASSLGGPGDNEQFF
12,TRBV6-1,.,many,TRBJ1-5,TGTGCCAGCAGAGTTAACAATCAGCCCCAGCATTTT,CASRVNNQPQHF
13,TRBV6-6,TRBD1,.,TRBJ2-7,TGTGCCAGCAGTTACTCGACAGGGCCCGAGCAGTACTTC,CASSYSTGPEQYF
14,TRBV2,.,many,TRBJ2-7,TGTGCCAGCACCTCAGCCCTAAGCTCCTACGAGCAGTACTTC,CASTSALSSYEQYF
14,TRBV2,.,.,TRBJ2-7,TGTGCCAGCAGTGAATGGGGGGTGCCTGACGAGCAGTACTTC,CASSEWGVPDEQYF
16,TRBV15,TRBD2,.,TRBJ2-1,TGTGCCACCGCGGGCGGGAGGGCCTCCAGTCGGGATGAGCAGTTCTTC,CATAGGRASSRDEQFF
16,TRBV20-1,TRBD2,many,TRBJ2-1,TGCAGTGCCACAGAACTGGAGACTAGCGCTTACAATGAGCAGTTCTTC,CSATELETSAYNEQFF
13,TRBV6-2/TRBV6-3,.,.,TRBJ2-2,TGTGCCAGCAGTTACTCGGAATCCGGGGAGCTGTTTTTT,CASSYSESGELFF
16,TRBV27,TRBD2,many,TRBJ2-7,TGTGCCAGCAGTTTAGTCCCCGGGGGAGGGACCTACGAGCAGTACTTC,CASSLVPGGGTYEQYF
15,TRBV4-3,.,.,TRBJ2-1,TGCGCCAGCAGCCAACGTCAGAGCGGACGCAATGAGCAGTTCTTC,CASSQRQSGRNEQFF
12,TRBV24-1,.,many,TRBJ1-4,TGTGCCACCAGTGATTTGGGTGAAAAACTGTTTTTT,CATSDLGEKLFF
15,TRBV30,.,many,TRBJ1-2,TGTGCCTGGATCGCGTCAGGAAAACACCCCTATGGCTACACCTTC,CAWIASGKHPYGYTF
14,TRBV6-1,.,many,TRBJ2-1,TGTGCCAGCAGAAAAACAGGGAGAAACAATGAGCAGTTCTTC,CASRKTGRNNEQFF
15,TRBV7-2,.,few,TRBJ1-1,TGTGCCAGCAGCTTAGCCTTGCACCTAAACACTGAAGCTTTCTTT,CASSLALHLNTEAFF
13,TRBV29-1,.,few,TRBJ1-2,TGCAGCGTTGTGGGGGGTTTGGGCTATGGCTACACCTTC,CSVVGGLGYGYTF
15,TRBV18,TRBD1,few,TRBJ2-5,TGTGCCAGCTCGCAACAGGGGGCTTCATGGGAGACCCAGTACTTC,CASSQQGASWETQYF
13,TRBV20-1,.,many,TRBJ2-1,TGCAGTGCTAGAGCCTTGACTAGGCATGAGCAGTTCTTC,CSARALTRHEQFF
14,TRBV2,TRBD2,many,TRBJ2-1,TGTGCCAGCAAGGAGCGGGGTGCCTACAATGAGCAGTTCTTC,CASKERGAYNEQFF
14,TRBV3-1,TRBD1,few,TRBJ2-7,TGTGCCAGCAGCCAGGGGCAGGGGGCTCGCGAGCAGTACTTC,CASSQGQGAREQYF
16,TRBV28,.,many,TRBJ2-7,TGTGCCAGCAGGACCCCAGGGGGGAGCGGGTACTACGAGCAGTACTTC,CASRTPGGSGYYEQYF
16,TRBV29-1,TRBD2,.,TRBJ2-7,TGCAGCGCTACAGATTATGGGACTAGCGAACCATACGAGCAGTACTTC,CSATDYGTSEPYEQYF
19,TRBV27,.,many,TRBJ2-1,TGTGCCAGCAGTTTATTCCCCGACAGGGGAGGGAGATCCTACAATGAGCAGTTCTTC,CASSLFPDRGGRSYNEQFF
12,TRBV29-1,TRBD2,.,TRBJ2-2,TGCAGCGGGAGGGAGGGGACCGGGGAGCTGTTTTTT,CSGREGTGELFF
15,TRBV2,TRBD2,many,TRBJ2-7,TGTGCCAGCAGACTAAGCGGGAGGGCCGTCCACGAGCAGTACTTC,CASRLSGRAVHEQYF
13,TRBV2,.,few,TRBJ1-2,TGTGCCAGCCGGGACACATTGGACTATGGCTACACCTTC,CASRDTLDYGYTF
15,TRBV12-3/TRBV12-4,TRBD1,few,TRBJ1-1,TGTGCCAGCAGGTATACAGACAGGGGGAACACTGAAGCTTTCTTT,CASRYTDRGNTEAFF
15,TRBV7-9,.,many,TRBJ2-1,TGTGCCAGCAGCTTACTGGCCAACCCGAACGTAGGGCAGTTCTTC,CASSLLANPNVGQFF
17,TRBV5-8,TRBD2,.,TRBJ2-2,TGTGCCAGCAGCTTTCAGCCTAGCGGGAGGGCCTTCGGGGAGCTGTTTTTT,CASSFQPSGRAFGELFF
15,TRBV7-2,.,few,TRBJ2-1,TGTGCCAGCAGCTTACGGTCGGGAGTGGCGAATGAGCAGTTCTTC,CASSLRSGVANEQFF
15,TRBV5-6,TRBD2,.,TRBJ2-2,TGTGCCAGCAGCTTTCAAGCGGGAGGGACCGGGGAGCTGTTTTTT,CASSFQAGGTGELFF
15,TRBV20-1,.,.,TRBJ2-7,TGCAGTGCTATCCAGGCAGCCAAGGGGTGCAATGAGCAGTACTTC,CSAIQAAKGCNEQYF
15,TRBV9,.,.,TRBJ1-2,TGTGCCAGCAGCGCACCCGGGACCGCTAACTATGGCTACACCTTC,CASSAPGTANYGYTF
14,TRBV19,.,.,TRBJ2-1,TGTGCCAGTAGTATATCTAGTACCTACAATGAGCAGTTCTTC,CASSISSTYNEQFF
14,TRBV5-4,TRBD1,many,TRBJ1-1,TGTGCCAGCAGCTTGCAGGGGGCGGTGATTTCGGCTTTCTTT,CASSLQGAVISAFF
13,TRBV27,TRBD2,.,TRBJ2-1,TGTGCCAGCAGTTTAGGCGGGAGCCATGAGCAGTTCTTC,CASSLGGSHEQFF
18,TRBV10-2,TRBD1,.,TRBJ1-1,TGCGCCACCGTACCTCAAACGGGACAGGGGGCTGTGGGCACTGAAGCTTTCTTT,CATVPQTGQGAVGTEAFF
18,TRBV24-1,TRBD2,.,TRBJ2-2,TGTGCCACCAGTGATTCGGGACTAGCGGGTTCGAACACCGGGGAGCTGTTTTTT,CATSDSGLAGSNTGELFF
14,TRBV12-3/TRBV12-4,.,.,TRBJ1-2,TGTGCCAGCAGTCCCCGAACAACGCTCAGTGGCTACACCTTC,CASSPRTTLSGYTF